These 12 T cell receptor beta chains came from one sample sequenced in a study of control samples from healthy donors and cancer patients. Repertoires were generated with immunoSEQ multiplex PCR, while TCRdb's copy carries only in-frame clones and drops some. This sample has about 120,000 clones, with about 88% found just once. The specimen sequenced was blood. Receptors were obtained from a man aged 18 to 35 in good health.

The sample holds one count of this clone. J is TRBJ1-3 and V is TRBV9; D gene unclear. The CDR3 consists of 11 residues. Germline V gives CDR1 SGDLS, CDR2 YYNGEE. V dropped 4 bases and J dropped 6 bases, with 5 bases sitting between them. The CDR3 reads CASSRENTIYF. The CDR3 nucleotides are TGTGCCAGCAGCCGTGAAAACACCATATATTTT.

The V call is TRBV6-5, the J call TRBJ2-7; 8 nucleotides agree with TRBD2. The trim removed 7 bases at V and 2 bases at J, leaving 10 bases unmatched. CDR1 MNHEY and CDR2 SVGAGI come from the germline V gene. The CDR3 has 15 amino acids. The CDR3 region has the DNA TGTGCCAGCACCGATCACACTAGCGGTCCCTACGAGCAGTACTTC. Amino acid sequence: CASTDHTSGPYEQYF.

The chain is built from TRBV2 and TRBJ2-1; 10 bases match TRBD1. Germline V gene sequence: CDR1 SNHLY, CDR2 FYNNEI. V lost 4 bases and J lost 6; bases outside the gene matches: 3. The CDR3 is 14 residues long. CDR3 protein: CASSVGQGSNEQFF. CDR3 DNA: TGTGCCAGCAGTGTGGGACAGGGGAGCAATGAGCAGTTCTTC.

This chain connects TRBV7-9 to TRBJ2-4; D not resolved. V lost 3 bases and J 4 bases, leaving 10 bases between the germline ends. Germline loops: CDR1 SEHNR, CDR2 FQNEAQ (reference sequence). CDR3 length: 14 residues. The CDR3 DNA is TGTGCCAGCAGCTTGGGCATCCTAAAAAACATTCAGTACTTC. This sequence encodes CASSLGILKNIQYF.

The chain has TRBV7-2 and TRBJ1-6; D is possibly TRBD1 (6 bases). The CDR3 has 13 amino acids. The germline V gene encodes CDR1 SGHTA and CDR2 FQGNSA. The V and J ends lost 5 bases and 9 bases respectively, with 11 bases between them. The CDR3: CASSVQGPSPLHF. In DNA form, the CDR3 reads TGTGCCAGCAGCGTACAGGGCCCTTCACCCCTCCACTTT.

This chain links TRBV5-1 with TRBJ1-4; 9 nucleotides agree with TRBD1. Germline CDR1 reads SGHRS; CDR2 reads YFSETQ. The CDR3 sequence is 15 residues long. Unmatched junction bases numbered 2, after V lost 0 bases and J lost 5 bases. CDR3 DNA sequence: TGCGCCAGCAGCTTGGACGGACAGGGGAATGAAAAACTGTTTTTT. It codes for CASSLDGQGNEKLFF.

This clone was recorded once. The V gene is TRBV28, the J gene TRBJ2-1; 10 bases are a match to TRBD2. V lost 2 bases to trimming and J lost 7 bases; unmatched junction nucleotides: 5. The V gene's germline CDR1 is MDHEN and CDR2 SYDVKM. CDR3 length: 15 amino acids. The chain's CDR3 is CASSLVASGSNEQFF. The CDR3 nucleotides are TGTGCCAGCAGTTTAGTCGCTAGCGGGAGTAATGAGCAGTTCTTC. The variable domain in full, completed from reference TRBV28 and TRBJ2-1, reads DVKVTQSSRYLVKRTGEKVFLECVQDMDHENMFWYRQDPGLGLRLIYFSYDVKMKEKGDIPEGYSVSREKKERFSLILESASTNQTSMYLCASSLVASGSNEQFFGPGTRLTVL.

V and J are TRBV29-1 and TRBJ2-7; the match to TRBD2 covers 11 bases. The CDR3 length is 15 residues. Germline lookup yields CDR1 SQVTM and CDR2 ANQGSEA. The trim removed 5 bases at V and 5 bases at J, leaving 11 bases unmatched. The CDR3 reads CSVTIPGLAVNEQYF. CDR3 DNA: TGCAGCGTTACAATACCGGGACTAGCGGTCAACGAGCAGTACTTC.

The CDR3 DNA sequence: TGTGCCAGCAGTCCAACGGGACTACCGAACAATGAGCAGTTCTTC. This gives the protein CASSPTGLPNNEQFF. The rearrangement uses TRBV14 and TRBJ2-1; TRBD2 matches at 7 bases. With V trimmed by 6 bases and J by 5 bases, 10 bases remained unmatched. The CDR3 consists of 15 residues. Germline V CDR1 and CDR2: SGHDN, FVKESK.

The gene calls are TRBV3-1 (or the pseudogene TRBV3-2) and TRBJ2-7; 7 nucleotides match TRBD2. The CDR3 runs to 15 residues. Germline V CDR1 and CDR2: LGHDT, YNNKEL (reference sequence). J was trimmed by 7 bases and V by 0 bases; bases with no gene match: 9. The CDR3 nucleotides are TGTGCCAGCAGCCAAGAGGGAGGGCCCCATCGAGAGCAGTACTTC. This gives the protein CASSQEGGPHREQYF.

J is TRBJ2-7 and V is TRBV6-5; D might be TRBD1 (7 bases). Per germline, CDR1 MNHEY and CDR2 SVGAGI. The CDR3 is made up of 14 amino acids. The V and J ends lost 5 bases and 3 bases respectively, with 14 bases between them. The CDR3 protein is CASSPQGGHYEQYF. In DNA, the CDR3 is TGTGCCAGCAGTCCCCAGGGGGGTCACTACGAGCAGTACTTC.

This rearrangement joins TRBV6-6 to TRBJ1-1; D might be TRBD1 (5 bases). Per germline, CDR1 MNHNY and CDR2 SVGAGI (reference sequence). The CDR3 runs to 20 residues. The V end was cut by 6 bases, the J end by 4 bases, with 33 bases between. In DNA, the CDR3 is TGTGCCAGCAGCCAAATTGGGATTATTGCCGGGGACTCGGGCGGCACTGAAGCTTTCTTT. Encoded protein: CASSQIGIIAGDSGGTEAFF.